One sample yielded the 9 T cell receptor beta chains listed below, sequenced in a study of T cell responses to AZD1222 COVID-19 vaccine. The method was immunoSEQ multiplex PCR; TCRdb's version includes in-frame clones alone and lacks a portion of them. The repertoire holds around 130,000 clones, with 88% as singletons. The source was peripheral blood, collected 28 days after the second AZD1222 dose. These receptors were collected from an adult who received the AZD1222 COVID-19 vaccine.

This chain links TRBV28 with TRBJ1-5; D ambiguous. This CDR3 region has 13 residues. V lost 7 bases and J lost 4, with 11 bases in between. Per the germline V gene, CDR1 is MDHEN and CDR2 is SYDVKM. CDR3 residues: CASKTRQNQPQHF. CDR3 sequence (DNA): TGTGCCAGCAAAACGCGGCAGAATCAGCCCCAGCATTTT.

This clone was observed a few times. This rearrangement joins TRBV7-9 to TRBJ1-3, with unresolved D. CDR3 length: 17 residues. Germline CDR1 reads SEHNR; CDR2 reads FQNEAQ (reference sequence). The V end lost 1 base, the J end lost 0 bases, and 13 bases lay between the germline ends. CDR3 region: CASSLGSRKSSGNTIYF. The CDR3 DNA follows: TGTGCCAGCAGCTTAGGGTCGCGGAAGAGCTCTGGAAACACCATATATTTT.

The CDR3 nucleotides are TGTGCCAGCAGCTTAAGGGCAGGGGAAAACACTGAAGCTTTCTTT. This codes for CASSLRAGENTEAFF. The chain is built from TRBV7-3 and TRBJ1-1, with D tentatively TRBD1 (6 bases). The CDR3 runs 15 residues. With 1 base removed from V and 2 bases from J, the gap between germline ends came to 11 bases. The germline V gene has CDR1 SGHTA and CDR2 FQGTGA.

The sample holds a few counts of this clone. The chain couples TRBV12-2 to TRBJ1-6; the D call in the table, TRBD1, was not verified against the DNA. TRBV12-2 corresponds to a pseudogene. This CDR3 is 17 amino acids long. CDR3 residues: CASRLPLGRQGASPLHF. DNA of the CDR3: TGTGCAAGTCGCTTACCTCTGGGACGGCAGGGGGCCTCACCCCTCCACTTT.

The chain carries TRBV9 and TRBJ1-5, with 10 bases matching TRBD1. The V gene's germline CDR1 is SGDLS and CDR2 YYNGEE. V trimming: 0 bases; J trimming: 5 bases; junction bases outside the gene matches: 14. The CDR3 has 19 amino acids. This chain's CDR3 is CASSVAGVPGQGLYQPQHF. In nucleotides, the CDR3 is TGTGCCAGCAGCGTAGCTGGTGTACCGGGACAGGGGCTGTATCAGCCCCAGCATTTT.

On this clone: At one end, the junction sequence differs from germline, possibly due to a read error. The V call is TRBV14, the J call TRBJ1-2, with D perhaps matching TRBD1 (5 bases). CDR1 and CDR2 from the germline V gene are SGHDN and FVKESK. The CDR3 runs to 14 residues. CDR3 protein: CASSPTLGGYVYTF. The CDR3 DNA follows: TGTGCCAGCAGCCCCACTTTGGGGGGATATGTCTACACCTTC. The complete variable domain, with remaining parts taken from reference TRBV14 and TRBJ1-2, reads EAGVTQFPSHSVIEKGQTVTLRCDPISGHDNLYWYRRVMGKEIKFLLHFVKESKQDESGMPNNRFLAERTGGTYSTLKVQPAELEDSGVYFCASSPTLGGYVYTFGSGTRLTVV.

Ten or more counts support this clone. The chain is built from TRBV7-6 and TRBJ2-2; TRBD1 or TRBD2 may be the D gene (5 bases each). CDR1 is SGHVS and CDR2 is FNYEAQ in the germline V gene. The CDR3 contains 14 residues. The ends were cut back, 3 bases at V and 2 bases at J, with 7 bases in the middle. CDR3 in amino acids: CASSFGANTGELFF. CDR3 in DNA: TGTGCCAGCAGCTTCGGGGCTAACACCGGGGAGCTGTTTTTT.

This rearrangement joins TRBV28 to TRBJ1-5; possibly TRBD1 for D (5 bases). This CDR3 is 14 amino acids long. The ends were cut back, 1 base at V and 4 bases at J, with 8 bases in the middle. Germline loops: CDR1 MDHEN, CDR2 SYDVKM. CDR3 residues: CASSLLTANQPQHF. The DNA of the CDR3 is TGTGCCAGCAGTTTATTGACAGCAAATCAGCCCCAGCATTTT. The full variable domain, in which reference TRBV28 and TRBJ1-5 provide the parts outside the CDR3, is DVKVTQSSRYLVKRTGEKVFLECVQDMDHENMFWYRQDPGLGLRLIYFSYDVKMKEKGDIPEGYSVSREKKERFSLILESASTNQTSMYLCASSLLTANQPQHFGDGTRLSIL.

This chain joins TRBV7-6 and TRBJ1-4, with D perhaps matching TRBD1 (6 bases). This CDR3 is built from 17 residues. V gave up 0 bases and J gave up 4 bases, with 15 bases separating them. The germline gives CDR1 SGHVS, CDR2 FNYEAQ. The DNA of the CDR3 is TGTGCCAGCAGCTTAGCCCCGGGGAAGGGGGATAATGAAAAACTGTTTTTT. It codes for CASSLAPGKGDNEKLFF.